Reported below is one TCR beta chain. Its antigen remains unknown. The record originates from a study of CD8 T cells in ankylosing spondylitis. For TCR beta, libraries came from quantitative 5'-RACE with molecular barcodes. TCRdb independently ran MiXCR on the 5' RACE reads; one entry per CDR3 protein. Counted here are 250,000 to 350,000 distinct CDR3 sequences, around 21% occurring once; the ten biggest clones make up about 3.7%. The CDR3 has 14 amino acids. Germline loops: CDR1 SGHAT, CDR2 FQNNGV. V lost 1 base to trimming and J lost 4 bases, with 11 bases between them. General study findings and limits: Within ankylosing spondylitis blood, a TCR beta motif made up of roughly eight highly homologous variants appeared to be characteristic.

The TCR originated in a female donor with ankylosing spondylitis or in good health (not recorded which). The rearrangement joins TRBV11-2 to TRBJ2-7; maybe TRBD2 (6 bases). Specimen: blood, either unsorted or a sorted T cell fraction (not recorded which). This CDR3 is CASSLGGGWYEQYF. CDR3 sequence (DNA): TGTGCCAGCAGCTTAGGAGGAGGGTGGTACGAGCAGTACTTC.